This T cell receptor (beta chain) came from a study of radiotherapy plus CTLA-4 blockade in lung cancer. The assay was immunoSEQ multiplex PCR, and TCRdb's table has in-frame clones only and misses some. The data hold 30,000 to 45,000 clones, with just under 75% observed a single time. CDR3 length: 13 amino acids. Trimming took off 5 bases at V and 6 bases at J, with 12 bases between the two ends. Germline CDR1 SSHAT, CDR2 FNYEAQ (reference sequence). This TCR came from a human donor with non-small cell lung cancer who had stable disease on radiotherapy plus ipilimumab. The chain links TRBV7-7 to TRBJ2-3; D is uncertain. The sample here was peripheral blood, taken from a patient treated with radiotherapy plus ipilimumab. The CDR3 protein is CASSPIVGDTQYF. The CDR3, as DNA: TGTGCCAGCAGCCCCATAGTCGGGGATACGCAGTATTTT.